The 4 T cell receptor beta chains listed next were all sequenced from one sample in a study of shared clonotypes between healthy human individuals. TCRdb's table, derived via immunoSEQ multiplex PCR, lists solely in-frame clones and lacks some. Among about 590,000 clones listed, over 95% were seen once. The naive CD8 fraction comprised CD45RO-negative cells positively selected for CCR7 and excluded terminally differentiated effector memory CD45RA+ cells. The sequencing input was naive CD8+ T cells sorted from blood. These receptors were collected from a woman aged 30 to 39 in good health.

This chain joins TRBV11-2 and TRBJ1-2; D remains unclear. V lost 0 bases to trimming and J lost 1 base, with 18 bases between them. Per the germline V gene, CDR1 is SGHAT and CDR2 is FQNNGV. The CDR3 is 18 amino acids. The CDR3 loop is CASSLDQYSRPLNYGYTF. As DNA, the CDR3 is TGTGCCAGCAGCTTAGATCAGTACTCACGACCACTTAACTATGGCTACACCTTC.

V is TRBV11-2 and J is TRBJ2-3; the D is unclear. The CDR3 is made up of 14 amino acids. Deletions cut 2 bases from V and 5 bases from J, with 11 bases between. Germline V gives CDR1 SGHAT, CDR2 FQNNGV. The CDR3, as DNA: TGTGCCAGCAGCTTAACAGTCCCCGGAGATACGCAGTATTTT. This sequence encodes CASSLTVPGDTQYF.

The CDR3 reads CSVVSGITDTQYF. CDR3 DNA: TGCAGCGTTGTTTCTGGAATCACAGATACGCAGTATTTT. This chain uses TRBV29-1 with TRBJ2-3, with D unresolved. The CDR3 extends over 13 amino acids. Trimming removed 4 bases at V and 2 bases at J, with 10 bases between. Germline lookup yields CDR1 SQVTM and CDR2 ANQGSEA.

CDR3 region: CASLSPSSGANVLTF. CDR3 in DNA: TGTGCCAGCCTCAGCCCCAGCTCTGGGGCCAACGTCCTGACTTTC. The chain recombines TRBV27 with TRBJ2-6; D is ambiguous. The CDR3 is made up of 15 amino acids. Trimming cost V 8 bases and J 0 bases, with 11 bases left between them. Germline loops: CDR1 MNHEY, CDR2 SMNVEV (reference sequence).